The clone carrying this T cell receptor beta chain was found a few times. As yet, its antigen is unknown. This specimen comes from a study of vaccination and CD4 T cells after COVID-19. Study-level points and caveats: Convalescent patients gained a median 86.3% of their reactive clones only post-vaccination.

Germline CDR1 and CDR2: DFQATT and SNEGSKA (reference sequence). The trim removed 5 bases at V and 1 base at J, leaving 10 bases unmatched. CDR3 size: 16 residues. TCRdb independently ran MiXCR on the PCR reads; one entry per CDR3 protein. The sample lists around 20,000 distinct CDR3 sequences; under 75% were seen once. The sequencing used CD4+ T cells from blood, collected before SARS-CoV-2 vaccination. The chain recombines TRBV20-1 with TRBJ2-5; 10 positions agree with TRBD2. The sequence was obtained from a human donor who had recovered from COVID-19. CDR3 DNA sequence: TGCAGTGCTCCCTTATACAGCGGGAGGGCCCAAGAGACCCAGTACTTC. Protein: CSAPLYSGRAQETQYF.